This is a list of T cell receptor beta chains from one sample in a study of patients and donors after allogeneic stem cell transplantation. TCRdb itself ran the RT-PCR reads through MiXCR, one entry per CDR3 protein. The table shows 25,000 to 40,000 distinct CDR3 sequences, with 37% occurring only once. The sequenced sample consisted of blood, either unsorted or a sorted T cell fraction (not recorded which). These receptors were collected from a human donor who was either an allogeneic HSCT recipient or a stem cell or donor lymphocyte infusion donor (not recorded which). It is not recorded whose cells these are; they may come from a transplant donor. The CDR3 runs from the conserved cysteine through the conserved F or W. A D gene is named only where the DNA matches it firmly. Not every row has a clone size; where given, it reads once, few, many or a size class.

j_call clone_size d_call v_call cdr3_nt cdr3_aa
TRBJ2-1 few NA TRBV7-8 TGTGCCAGCAGCCCGACGGACTCGCGGACTGAGCAGTTCTTC CASSPTDSRTEQFF
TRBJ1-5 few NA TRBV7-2 TGTGCCAGCAGCTTAGTGGGCAGGGGCGCGTCCCAGCCCCAGCATTTT CASSLVGRGASQPQHF
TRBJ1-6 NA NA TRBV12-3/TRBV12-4 TGTGCCAGCAGTTTGGGGACAATACTCCACTTT CASSLGTILHF
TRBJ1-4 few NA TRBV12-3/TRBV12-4 TGTGCCAGCAGCACGCGGTGGGAGGAAAAACTGTTTTTT CASSTRWEEKLFF
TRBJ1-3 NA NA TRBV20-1 TGCAGTGCTACCCCGACAGGCGGAAACACCATATATTTT CSATPTGGNTIYF
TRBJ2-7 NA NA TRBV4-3 TGCGCCAGCAGCCAAGTTCCTTACTACGAGCAGTACTTC CASSQVPYYEQYF
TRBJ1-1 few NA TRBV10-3 TGTGCCATCAGTGACACCGGGACTGAAGCTTTCTTT CAISDTGTEAFF
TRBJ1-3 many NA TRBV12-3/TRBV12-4 TGTGCCAGCAGTTTTCGGGGCGCTGGAAACACCATATATTTT CASSFRGAGNTIYF
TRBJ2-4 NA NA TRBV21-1 TGTGCCAGCACCATCGGGACGACCAAAAACATTCAGTACTTC CASTIGTTKNIQYF
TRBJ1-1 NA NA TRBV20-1 TGCAGTGCTAGACCCTCCCGGTGGGTCACTGAAGCTTTCTTT CSARPSRWVTEAFF
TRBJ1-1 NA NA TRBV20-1 TGCAGTGCTAGAGATCCACGGGGGGACACTGAAGCTTTCTTT CSARDPRGDTEAFF
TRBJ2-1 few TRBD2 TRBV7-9 TGTGCCAGCAGCCCAGCAGGTTGGTGGGCTAGCGGCAATGAGCAGTTCTTC CASSPAGWWASGNEQFF
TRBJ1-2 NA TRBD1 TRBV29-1 TGCAGCGTTGAATTGGGACAGGGCTATGGCTACACCTTC CSVELGQGYGYTF